One T cell receptor (beta chain) is described in this entry. No antigen is known for it. The ends lost 5 bases at V and 6 bases at J; junction bases unmatched: 10. The CDR3 has 16 residues. Per the germline V gene, CDR1 is MNHEY and CDR2 is SMNVEV (reference sequence). The primer mix had 60 Vbeta and 13 Jbeta primers. Some clones are missing from TCRdb's copy, which holds only in-frame ones; the method was immunoSEQ multiplex PCR. Among about 110,000 clones listed, more than 60% were seen once. This entry belongs to a study of cytomegalovirus exposure and HLA in healthy donors. Across the study: Falling in the Caucasian-associated ancestry cluster were roughly 80% of 398 genotyped donors.

Study findings and constraints: About 87% or about 30% of the time was how often most TCR beta V segments were productive, according to an earlier analysis. Reported findings show TCR beta sequences accurately forecast HLA-A and HLA-B alleles in most subjects.

Sample: PBMCs. This TCR came from a man aged 35 to 55 in good health and CMV-seronegative. V gene TRBV27 combines with J gene TRBJ1-6; 7 bases line up with TRBD1. DNA for the CDR3: TGTGCCAGCAGTCACAACCCCGGGACAGCTAATTCACCCCTCCACTTT. This codes for CASSHNPGTANSPLHF.